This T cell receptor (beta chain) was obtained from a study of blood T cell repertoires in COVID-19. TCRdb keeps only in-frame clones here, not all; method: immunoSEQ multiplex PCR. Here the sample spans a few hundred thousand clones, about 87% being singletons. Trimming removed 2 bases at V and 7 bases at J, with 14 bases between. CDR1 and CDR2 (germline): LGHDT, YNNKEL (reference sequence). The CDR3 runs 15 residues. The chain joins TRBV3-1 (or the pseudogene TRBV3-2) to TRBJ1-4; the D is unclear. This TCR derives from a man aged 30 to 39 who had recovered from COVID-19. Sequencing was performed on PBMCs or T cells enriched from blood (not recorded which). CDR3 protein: CASSQSRAEGEKLFF. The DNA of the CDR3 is TGTGCCAGCAGCCAATCTCGGGCTGAGGGTGAAAAACTGTTTTTT.